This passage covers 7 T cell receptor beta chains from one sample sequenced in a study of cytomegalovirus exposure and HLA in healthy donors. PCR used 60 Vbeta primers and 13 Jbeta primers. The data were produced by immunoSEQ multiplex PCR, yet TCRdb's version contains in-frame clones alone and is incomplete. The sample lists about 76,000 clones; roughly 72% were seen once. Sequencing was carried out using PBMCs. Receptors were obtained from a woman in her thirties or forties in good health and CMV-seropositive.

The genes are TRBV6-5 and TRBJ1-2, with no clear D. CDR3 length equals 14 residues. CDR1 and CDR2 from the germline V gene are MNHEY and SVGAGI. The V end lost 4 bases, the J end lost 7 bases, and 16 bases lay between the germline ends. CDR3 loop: CASSCPGEQCGYTF. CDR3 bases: TGTGCCAGCAGTTGTCCCGGGGAGCAATGTGGCTACACCTTC.

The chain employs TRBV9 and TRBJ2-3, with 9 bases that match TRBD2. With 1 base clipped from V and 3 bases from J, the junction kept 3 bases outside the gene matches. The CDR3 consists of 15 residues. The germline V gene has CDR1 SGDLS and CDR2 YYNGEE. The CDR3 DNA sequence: TGTGCCAGCAGCGTATATGCGGGAGGGACAGATACGCAGTATTTT. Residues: CASSVYAGGTDTQYF. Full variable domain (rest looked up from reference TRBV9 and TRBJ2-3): DSGVTQTPKHLITATGQRVTLRCSPRSGDLSVYWYQQSLDQGLQFLIQYYNGEERAKGNILERFSAQQFPDLHSELNLSSLELGDSALYFCASSVYAGGTDTQYFGPGTRLTVL.

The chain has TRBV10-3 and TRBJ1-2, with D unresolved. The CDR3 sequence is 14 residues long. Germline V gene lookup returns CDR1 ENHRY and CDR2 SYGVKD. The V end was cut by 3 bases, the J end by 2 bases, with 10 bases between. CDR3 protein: CAISDSATNYGYTF. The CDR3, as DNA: TGTGCCATCAGTGATAGCGCCACAAACTATGGCTACACCTTC.

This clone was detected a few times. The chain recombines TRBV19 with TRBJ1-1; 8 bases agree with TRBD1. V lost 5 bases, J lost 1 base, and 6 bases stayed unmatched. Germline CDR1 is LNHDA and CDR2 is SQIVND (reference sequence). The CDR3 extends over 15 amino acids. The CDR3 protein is CASSAEQGANTEAFF. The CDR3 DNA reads TGTGCCAGTAGTGCGGAGCAGGGGGCGAACACTGAAGCTTTCTTT.

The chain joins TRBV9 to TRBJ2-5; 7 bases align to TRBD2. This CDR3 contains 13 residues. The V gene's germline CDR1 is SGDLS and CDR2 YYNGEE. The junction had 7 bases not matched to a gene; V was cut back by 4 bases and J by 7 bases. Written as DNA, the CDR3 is TGTGCCAGCAGCCCTACTCCGGGGGGGACCCAGTACTTC. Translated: CASSPTPGGTQYF.

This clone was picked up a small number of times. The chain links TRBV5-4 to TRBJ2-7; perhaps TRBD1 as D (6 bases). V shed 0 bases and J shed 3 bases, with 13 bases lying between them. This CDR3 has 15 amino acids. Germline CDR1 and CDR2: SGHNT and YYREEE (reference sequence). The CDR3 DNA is TGTGCCAGCAGCTTGGCCGTAGGACAGCACTACGAGCAGTACTTC. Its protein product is CASSLAVGQHYEQYF. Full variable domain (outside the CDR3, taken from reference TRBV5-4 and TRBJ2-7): ETGVTQSPTHLIKTRGQQVTLRCSSQSGHNTVSWYQQALGQGPQFIFQYYREEENGRGNFPPRFSGLQFPNYSSELNVNALELDDSALYLCASSLAVGQHYEQYFGPGTRLTVT.

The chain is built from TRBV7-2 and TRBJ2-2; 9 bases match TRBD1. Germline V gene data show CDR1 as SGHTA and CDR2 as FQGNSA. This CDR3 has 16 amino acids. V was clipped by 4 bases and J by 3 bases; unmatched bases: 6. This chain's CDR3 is CASSWGGQGYTGELFF. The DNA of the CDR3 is TGTGCCAGCAGCTGGGGGGGACAGGGATACACCGGGGAGCTGTTTTTT. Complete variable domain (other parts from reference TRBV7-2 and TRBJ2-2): GAGVSQSPSNKVTEKGKDVELRCDPISGHTALYWYRQSLGQGLEFLIYFQGNSAPDKSGLPSDRFSAERTGGSVSTLTIQRTQQEDSAVYLCASSWGGQGYTGELFFGEGSRLTVL.